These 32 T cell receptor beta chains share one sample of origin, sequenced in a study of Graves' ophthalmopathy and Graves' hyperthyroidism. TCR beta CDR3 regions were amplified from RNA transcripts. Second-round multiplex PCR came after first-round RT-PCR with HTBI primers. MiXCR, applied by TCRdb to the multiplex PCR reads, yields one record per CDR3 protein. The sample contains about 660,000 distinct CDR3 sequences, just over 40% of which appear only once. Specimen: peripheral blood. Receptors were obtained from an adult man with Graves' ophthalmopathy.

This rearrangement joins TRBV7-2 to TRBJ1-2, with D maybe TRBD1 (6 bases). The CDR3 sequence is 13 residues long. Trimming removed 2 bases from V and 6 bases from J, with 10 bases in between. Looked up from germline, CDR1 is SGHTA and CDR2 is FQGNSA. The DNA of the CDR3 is TGTGCCAGCAGCTTAACAGGGTTTGATGGCTACACCTTC. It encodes CASSLTGFDGYTF.

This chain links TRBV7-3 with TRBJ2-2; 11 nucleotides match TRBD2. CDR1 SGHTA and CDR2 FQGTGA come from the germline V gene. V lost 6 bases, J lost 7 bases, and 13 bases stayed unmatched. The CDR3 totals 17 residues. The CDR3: CASSYSPGLAVDGELFF. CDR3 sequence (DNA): TGTGCCAGCAGTTACTCCCCGGGACTAGCGGTGGACGGGGAGCTGTTTTTT.

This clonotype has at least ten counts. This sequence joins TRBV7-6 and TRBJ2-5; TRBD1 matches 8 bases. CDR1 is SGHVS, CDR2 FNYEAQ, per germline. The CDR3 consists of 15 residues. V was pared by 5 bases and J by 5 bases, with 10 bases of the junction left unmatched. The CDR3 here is CASSTWPDRGETQYF. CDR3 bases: TGTGCCAGCAGCACTTGGCCCGACAGGGGTGAGACCCAGTACTTC.

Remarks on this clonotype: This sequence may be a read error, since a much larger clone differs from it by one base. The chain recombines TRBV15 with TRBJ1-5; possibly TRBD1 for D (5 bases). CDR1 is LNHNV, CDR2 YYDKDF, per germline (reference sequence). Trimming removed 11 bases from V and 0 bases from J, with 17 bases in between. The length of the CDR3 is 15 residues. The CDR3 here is CAGSTGGASNQPQHF. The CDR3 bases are TGTGCCGGCAGCACGGGAGGGGCTAGCAATCAGCCCCAGCATTTT.

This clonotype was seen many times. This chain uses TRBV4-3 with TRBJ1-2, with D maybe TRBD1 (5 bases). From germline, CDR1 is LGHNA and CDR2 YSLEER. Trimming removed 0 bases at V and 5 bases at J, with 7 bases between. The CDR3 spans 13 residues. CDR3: CASSQDEGYGYTF. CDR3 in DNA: TGCGCCAGCAGCCAAGATGAGGGGTATGGCTACACCTTC.

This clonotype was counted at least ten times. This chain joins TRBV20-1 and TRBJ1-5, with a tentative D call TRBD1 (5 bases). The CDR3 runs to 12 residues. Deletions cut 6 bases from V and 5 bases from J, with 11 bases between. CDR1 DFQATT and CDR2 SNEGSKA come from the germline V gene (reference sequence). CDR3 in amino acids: CSASGGDQPQHF. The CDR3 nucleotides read TGCAGTGCCAGTGGAGGGGATCAGCCCCAGCATTTT.

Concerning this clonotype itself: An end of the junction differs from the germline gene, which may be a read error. CDR3 protein: CAGSLAEETQYF. The CDR3 DNA reads as TGTGCCGGCAGTTTAGCGGAAGAGACCCAGTACTTC. This chain links TRBV5-1 with TRBJ2-5; possible D gene TRBD2, 6 bases. CDR1 and CDR2 from the germline V gene are SGHRS and YFSETQ. CDR3 length: 12 amino acids.

DNA of the CDR3: TGTGCCAGCAGTTACTTGGGACAGGGGGCAATCGGGTACGAGCAGTACTTC. It is translated as CASSYLGQGAIGYEQYF. The V gene is TRBV6-6, the J gene TRBJ2-7; TRBD1 matches 12 bases. Looked up from germline, CDR1 is MNHNY and CDR2 is SVGAGI (reference sequence). The V segment lost 1 base and the J segment 4 bases; nucleotides outside the gene matches: 8. The CDR3 has 17 residues.

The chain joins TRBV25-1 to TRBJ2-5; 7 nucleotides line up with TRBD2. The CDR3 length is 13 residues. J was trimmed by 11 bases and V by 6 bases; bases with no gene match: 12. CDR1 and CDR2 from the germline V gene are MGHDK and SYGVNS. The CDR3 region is CASRPGLNNEQYF. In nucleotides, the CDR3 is TGTGCCAGCAGGCCGGGACTAAACAATGAGCAGTACTTC.

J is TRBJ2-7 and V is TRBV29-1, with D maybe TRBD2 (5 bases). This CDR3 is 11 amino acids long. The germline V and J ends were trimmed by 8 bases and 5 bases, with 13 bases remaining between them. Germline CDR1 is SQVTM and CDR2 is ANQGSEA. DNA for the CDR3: TGCAGCTTAGCGCAATGGCACGAGCAGTACTTC. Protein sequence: CSLAQWHEQYF.

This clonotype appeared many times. For the CDR3, the DNA is TGCAGTGCTAGAGCCGCCGGCTACACCTTC. This sequence encodes CSARAAGYTF. This chain joins TRBV20-1 and TRBJ1-2; no reliable D call. The germline gives CDR1 DFQATT, CDR2 SNEGSKA (reference sequence). V was pared by 1 base and J by 8 bases, with 5 bases between. This CDR3 spans 10 amino acids.

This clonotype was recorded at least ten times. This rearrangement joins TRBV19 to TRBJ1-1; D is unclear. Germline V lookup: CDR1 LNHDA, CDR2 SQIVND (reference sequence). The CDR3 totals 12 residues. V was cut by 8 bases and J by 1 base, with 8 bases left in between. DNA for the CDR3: TGTGCCAGTGCCGGATGGAACACTGAAGCTTTCTTT. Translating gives CASAGWNTEAFF.

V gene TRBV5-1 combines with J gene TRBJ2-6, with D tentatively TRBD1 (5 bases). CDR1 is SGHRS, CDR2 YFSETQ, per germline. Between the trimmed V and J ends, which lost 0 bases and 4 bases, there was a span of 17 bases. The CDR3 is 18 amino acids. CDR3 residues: CASSLDTPGSTGANVLTF. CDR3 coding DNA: TGCGCCAGCAGCTTGGATACCCCAGGGTCCACCGGGGCCAACGTCCTGACTTTC.

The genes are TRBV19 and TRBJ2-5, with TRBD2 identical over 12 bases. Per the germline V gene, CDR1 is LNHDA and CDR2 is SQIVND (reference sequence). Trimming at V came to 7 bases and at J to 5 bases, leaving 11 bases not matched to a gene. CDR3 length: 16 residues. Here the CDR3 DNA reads TGTGCCAGTACCTCTCTAGCGGGAGGGCCGCAGGAGACCCAGTACTTC. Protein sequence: CASTSLAGGPQETQYF.

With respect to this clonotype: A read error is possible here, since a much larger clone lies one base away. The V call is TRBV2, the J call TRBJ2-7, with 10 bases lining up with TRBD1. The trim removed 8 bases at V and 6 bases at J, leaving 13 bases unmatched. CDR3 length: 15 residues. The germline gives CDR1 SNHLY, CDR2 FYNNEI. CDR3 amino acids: CASAEFGTGAGEQYF. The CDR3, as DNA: TGTGCCAGCGCCGAATTTGGGACAGGGGCGGGCGAGCAGTACTTC.

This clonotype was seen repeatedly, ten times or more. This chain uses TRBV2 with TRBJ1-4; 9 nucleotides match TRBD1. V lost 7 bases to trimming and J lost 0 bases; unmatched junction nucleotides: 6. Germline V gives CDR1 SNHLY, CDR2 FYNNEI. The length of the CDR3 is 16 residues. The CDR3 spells CASTGQGLATNEKLFF. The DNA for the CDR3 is TGTGCCAGCACAGGACAGGGGTTAGCAACTAATGAAAAACTGTTTTTT.

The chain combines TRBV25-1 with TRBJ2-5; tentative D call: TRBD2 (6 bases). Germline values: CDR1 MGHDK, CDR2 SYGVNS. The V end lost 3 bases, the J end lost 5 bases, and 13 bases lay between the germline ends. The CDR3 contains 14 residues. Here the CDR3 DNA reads TGTGCCAGCAGTGAGCTCGACGGGGGTGAGACCCAGTACTTC. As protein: CASSELDGGETQYF.

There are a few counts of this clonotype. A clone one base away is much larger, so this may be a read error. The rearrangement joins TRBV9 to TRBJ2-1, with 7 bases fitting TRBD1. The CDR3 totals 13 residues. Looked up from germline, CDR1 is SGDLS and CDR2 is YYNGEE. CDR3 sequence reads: CASSPGQDNGQFF. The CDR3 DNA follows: TGTGCCAGCAGCCCTGGACAGGACAATGGGCAGTTCTTC.

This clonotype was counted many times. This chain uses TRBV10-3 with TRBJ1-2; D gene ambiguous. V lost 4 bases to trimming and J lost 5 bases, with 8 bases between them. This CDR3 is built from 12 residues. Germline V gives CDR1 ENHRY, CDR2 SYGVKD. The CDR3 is CAISVDSYGYTF. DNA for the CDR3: TGTGCCATCAGTGTGGACTCGTATGGCTACACCTTC.

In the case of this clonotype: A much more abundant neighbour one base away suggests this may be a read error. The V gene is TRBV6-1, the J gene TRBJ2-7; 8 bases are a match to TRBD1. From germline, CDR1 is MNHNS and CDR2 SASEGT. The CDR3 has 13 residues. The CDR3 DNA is TGTGCCAGCAGTGCGGGACAGGTCTACGAGCAGTGCTTC. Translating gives CASSAGQVYEQCF.

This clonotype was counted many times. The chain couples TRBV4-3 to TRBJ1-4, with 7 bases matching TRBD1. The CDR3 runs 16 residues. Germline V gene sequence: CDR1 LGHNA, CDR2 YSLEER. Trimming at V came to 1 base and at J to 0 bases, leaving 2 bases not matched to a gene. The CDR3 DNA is TGCGCCAGCAGCCAAGCCCAGGGGGCAACTAATGAAAAACTGTTTTTT. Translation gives CASSQAQGATNEKLFF.

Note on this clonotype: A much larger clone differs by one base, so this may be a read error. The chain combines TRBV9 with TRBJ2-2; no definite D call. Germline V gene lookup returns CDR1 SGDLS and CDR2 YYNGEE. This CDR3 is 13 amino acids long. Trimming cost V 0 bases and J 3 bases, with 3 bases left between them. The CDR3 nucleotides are TGTGCCAGCAGCGTAGTGTACACCGGGGAGCTGTTTTTT. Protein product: CASSVVYTGELFF.

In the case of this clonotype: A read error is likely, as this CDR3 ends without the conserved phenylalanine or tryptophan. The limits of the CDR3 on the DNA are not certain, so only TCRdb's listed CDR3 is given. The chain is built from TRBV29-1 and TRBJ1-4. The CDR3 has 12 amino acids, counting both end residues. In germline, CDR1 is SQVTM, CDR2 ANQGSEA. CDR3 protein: CSVVGGEPAGVG.

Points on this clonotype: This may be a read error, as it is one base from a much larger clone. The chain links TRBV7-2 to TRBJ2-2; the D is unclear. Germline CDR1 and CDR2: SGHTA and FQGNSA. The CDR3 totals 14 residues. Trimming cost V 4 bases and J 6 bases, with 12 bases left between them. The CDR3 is CTSSSASLPGELFF. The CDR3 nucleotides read TGTACCAGCAGCTCCGCTTCCCTCCCCGGGGAGCTGTTTTTT.

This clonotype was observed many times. CDR3 loop: CSVGLLGPATIYGYTF. CDR3 DNA: TGCAGCGTTGGATTACTAGGGCCGGCTACGATATATGGCTACACCTTC. This rearrangement joins TRBV29-1 to TRBJ1-2; D is unclear. The CDR3 spans 16 residues. Germline CDR1 SQVTM, CDR2 ANQGSEA. V was pared by 4 bases and J by 5 bases, with 23 bases between.

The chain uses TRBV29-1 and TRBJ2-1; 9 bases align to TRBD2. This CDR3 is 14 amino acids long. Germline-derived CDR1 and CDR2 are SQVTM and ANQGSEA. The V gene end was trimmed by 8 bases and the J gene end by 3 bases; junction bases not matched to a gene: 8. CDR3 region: CSLKAGGDYNEQFF. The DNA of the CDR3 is TGCAGCCTTAAAGCGGGGGGAGACTACAATGAGCAGTTCTTC.

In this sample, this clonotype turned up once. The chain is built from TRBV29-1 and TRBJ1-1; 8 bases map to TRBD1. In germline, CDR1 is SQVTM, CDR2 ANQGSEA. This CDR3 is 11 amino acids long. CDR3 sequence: CSGQGGAEAFF. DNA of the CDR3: TGCAGTGGACAGGGCGGAGCTGAAGCTTTCTTT.

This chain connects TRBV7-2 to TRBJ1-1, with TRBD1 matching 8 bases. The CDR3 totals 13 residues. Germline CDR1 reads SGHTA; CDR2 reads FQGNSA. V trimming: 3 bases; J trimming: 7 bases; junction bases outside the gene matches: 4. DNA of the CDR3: TGTGCCAGCAGCTTGGCGACAGGGGTTGAAGCTTTCTTT. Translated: CASSLATGVEAFF.

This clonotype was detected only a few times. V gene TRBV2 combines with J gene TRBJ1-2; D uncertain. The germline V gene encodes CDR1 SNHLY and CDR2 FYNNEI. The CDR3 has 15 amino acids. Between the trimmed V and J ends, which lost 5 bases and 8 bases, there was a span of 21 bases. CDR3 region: CASSSARTRSGGYTF. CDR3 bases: TGTGCCAGCAGTTCGGCCCGGACCCGCTCCGGAGGCTACACCTTC.

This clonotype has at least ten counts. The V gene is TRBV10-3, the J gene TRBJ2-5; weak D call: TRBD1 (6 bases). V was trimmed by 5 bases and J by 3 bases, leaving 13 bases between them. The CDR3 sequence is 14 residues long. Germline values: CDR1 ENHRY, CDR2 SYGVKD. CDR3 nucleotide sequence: TGTGCCATCAGTACAGGACAGCCCGAAGAGACCCAGTACTTC. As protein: CAISTGQPEETQYF.

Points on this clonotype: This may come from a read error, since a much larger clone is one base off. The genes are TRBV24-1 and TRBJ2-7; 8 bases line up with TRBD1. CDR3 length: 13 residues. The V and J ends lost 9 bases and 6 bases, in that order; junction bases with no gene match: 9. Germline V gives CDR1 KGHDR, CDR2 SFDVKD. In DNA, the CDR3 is TGTGCCACCGGTCGGACAGGGAGGATCGAGCAGTACTTC. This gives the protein CATGRTGRIEQYF.

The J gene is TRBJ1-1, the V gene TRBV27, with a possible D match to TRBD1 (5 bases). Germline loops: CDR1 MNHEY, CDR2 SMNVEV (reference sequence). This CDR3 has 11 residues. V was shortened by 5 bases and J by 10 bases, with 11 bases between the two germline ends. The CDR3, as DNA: TGTGCCAGCAGTGCAGGGAATGGAGCTTTCTTT. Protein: CASSAGNGAFF.